This T cell receptor (beta chain) is from a study of T cell responses to AZD1222 COVID-19 vaccine. Concerning this clone: Its cognate antigen is unknown.

Whole-study results and caveats: Without day 14 samples, only post-peak T cell repertoires were studied. The study reported that nearly half of spike-specific TCRs target unmutated variant regions.

Profiled with immunoSEQ multiplex PCR; TCRdb holds only in-frame clones, not every one. Of 110,000 to 150,000 clones listed, about 92% are singletons. There are 13 residues in the CDR3. Per the germline V gene, CDR1 is LNHDA and CDR2 is SQIVND (reference sequence). V was cut by 9 bases and J by 7 bases, with 19 bases left in between. The material sequenced was peripheral blood, taken 28 days after the second AZD1222 dose. This TCR was sampled from an adult who received the AZD1222 COVID-19 vaccine. V is TRBV19 and J is TRBJ2-7; a possible D gene is TRBD2 (6 bases). As DNA, the CDR3 is TGTGCCAGCCGAGCGGGCCCTGTGCAGGAGCAGTACTTC. Translation: CASRAGPVQEQYF.